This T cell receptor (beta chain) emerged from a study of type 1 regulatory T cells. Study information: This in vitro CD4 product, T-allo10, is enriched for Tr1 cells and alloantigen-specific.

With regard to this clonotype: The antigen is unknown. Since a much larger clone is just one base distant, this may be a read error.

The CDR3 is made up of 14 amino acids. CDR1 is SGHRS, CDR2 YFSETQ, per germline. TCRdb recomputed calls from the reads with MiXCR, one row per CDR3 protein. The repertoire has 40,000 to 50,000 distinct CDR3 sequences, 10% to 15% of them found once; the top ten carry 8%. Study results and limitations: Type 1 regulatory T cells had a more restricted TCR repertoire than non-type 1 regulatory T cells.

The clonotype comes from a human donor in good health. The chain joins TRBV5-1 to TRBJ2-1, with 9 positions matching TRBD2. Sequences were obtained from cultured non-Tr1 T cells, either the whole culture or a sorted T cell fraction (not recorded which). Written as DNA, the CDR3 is TGCGCCAGCGGCTTGGTTAGCGGGAGCAATGAGCAGTTCTTC. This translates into CASGLVSGSNEQFF.